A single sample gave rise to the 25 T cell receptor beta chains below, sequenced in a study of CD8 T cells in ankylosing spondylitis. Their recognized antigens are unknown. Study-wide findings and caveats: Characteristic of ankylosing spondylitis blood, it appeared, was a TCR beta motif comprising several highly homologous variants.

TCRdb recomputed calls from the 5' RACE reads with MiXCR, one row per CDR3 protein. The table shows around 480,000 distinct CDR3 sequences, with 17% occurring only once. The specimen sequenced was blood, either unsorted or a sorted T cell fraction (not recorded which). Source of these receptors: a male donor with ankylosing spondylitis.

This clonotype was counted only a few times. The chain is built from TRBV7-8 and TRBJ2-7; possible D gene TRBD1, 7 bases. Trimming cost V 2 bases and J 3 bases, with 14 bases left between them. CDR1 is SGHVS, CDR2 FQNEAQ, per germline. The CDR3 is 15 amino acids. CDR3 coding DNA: TGTGCCAGCAGCTTACGGCAGGGGGGAGGCTACGAGCAGTACTTC. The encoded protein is CASSLRQGGGYEQYF.

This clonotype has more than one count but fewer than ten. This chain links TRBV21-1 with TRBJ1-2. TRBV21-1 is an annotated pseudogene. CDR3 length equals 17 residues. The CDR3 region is CASSKVGFWDGDCGYTF. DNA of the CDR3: TGTGCCAGCAGCAAAGTCGGATTTTGGGATGGGGATTGTGGCTACACCTTC.

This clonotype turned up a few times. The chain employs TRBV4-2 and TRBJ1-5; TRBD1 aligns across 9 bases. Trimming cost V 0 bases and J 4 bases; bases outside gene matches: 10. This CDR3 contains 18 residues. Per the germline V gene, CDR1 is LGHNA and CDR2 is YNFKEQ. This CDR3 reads CASSQDLDRGFPNQPQHF. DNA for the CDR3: TGTGCCAGCAGCCAAGATCTGGACAGGGGCTTTCCTAATCAGCCCCAGCATTTT.

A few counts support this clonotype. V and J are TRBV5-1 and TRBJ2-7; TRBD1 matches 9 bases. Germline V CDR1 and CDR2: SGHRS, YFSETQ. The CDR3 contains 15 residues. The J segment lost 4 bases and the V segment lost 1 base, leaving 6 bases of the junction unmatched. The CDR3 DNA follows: TGCGCCAGCAGCTTGCTACAGGGGGCCCAGTACGAGCAGTACTTC. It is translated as CASSLLQGAQYEQYF.

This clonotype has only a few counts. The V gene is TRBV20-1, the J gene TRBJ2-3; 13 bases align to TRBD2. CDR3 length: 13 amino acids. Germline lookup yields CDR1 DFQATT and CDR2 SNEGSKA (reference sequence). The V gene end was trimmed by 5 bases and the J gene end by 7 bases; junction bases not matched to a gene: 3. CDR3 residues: CSAGTSGVNTQYF. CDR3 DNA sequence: TGCAGTGCTGGGACTAGCGGGGTGAATACGCAGTATTTT.

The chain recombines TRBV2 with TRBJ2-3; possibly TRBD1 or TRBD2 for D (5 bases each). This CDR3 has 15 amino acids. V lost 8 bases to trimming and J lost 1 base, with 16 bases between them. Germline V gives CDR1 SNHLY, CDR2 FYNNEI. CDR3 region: CASRRDRGGTDTQYF. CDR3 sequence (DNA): TGTGCCAGCCGTCGAGATAGGGGAGGCACAGATACGCAGTATTTT. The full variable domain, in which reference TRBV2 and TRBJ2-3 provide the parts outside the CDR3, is EPEVTQTPSHQVTQMGQEVILRCVPISNHLYFYWYRQILGQKVEFLVSFYNNEISEKSEIFDDQFSVERPDGSNFTLKIRSTKLEDSAMYFCASRRDRGGTDTQYFGPGTRLTVL.

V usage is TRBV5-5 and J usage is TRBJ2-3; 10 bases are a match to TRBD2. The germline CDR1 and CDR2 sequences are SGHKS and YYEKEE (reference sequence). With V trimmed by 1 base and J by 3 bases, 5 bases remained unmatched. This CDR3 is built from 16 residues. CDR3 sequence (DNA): TGTGCCAGCAGCTTGTCGCTAGCGGGGGTGACAGATACGCAGTATTTT. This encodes CASSLSLAGVTDTQYF.

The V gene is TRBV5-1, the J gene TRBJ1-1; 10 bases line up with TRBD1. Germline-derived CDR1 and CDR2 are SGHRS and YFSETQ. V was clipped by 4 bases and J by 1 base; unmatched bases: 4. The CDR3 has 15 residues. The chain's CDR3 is CASSKGQGQNTEAFF. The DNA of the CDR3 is TGCGCCAGCAGCAAGGGACAGGGGCAGAACACTGAAGCTTTCTTT.

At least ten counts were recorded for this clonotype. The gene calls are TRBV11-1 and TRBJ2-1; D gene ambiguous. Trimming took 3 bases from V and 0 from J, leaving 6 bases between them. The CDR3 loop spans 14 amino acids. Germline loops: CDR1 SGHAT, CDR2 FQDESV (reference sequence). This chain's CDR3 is CASSLGASYNEQFF. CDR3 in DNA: TGTGCCAGCAGCTTGGGCGCCTCCTACAATGAGCAGTTCTTC.

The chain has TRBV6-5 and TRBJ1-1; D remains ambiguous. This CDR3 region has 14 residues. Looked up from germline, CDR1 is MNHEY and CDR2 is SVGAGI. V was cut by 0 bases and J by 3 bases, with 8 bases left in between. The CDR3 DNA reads TGTGCCAGCAGTTACTCCCCCCCCGACACTGAAGCTTTCTTT. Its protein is CASSYSPPDTEAFF.

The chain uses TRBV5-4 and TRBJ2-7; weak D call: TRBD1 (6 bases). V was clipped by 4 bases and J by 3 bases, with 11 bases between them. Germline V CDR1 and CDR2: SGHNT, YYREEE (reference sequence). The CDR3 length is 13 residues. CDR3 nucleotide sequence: TGTGCCAGCAGCGCGGACAGAAGCTACGAGCAGTACTTC. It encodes CASSADRSYEQYF.

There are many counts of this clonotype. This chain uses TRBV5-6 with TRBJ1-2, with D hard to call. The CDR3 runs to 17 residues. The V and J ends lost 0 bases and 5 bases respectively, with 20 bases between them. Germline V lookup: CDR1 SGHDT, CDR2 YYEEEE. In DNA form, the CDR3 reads TGTGCCAGCAGCTTGGGTCGTCGGACGGATTTATTATATGGCTACACCTTC. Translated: CASSLGRRTDLLYGYTF.

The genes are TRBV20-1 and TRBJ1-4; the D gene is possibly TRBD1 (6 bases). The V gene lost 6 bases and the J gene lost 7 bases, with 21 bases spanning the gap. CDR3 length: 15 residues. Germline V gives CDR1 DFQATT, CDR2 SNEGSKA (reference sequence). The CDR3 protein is CSAPSVGGSVEKLFF. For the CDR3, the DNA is TGCAGTGCCCCGAGTGTCGGGGGCTCGGTTGAAAAACTGTTTTTT.

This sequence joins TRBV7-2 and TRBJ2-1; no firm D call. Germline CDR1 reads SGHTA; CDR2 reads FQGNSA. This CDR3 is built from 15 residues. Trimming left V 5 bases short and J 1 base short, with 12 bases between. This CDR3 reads CASSPRPGSYNEQFF. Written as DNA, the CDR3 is TGTGCCAGCAGCCCTCGGCCCGGGTCCTACAATGAGCAGTTCTTC.

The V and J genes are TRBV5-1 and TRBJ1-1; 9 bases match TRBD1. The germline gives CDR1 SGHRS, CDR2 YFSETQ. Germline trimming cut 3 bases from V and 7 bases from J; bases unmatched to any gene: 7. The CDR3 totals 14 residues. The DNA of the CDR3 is TGCGCCAGCAGCTCTACAGGGGGCTTAGGTGAAGCTTTCTTT. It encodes CASSSTGGLGEAFF. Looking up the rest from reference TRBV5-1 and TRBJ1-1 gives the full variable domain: KAGVTQTPRYLIKTRGQQVTLSCSPISGHRSVSWYQQTPGQGLQFLFEYFSETQRNKGNFPGRFSGRQFSNSRSEMNVSTLELGDSALYLCASSSTGGLGEAFFGQGTRLTVV.

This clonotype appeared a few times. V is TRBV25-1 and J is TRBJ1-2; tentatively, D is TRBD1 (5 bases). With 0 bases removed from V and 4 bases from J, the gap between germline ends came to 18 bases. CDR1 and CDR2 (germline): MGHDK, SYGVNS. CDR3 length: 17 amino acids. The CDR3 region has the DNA TGTGCCAGCAGTGAATATATAGGGTCCGGGGGGGTCTATGGCTACACCTTC. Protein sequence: CASSEYIGSGGVYGYTF.

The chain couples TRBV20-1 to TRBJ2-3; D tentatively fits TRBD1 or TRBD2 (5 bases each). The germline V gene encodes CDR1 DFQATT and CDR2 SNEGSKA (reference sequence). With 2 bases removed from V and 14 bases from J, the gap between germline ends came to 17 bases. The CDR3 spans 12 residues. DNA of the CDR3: TGCAGTGCTAGACCGGGACCTGGGCCCCCGTATTTT. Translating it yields CSARPGPGPPYF.

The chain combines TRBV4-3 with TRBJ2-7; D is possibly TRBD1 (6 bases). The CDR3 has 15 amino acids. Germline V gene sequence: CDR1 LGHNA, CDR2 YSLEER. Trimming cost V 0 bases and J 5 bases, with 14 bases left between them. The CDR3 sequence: CASSQDLDEGDEQYF. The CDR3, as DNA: TGCGCCAGCAGCCAAGATCTTGACGAGGGGGACGAGCAGTACTTC.

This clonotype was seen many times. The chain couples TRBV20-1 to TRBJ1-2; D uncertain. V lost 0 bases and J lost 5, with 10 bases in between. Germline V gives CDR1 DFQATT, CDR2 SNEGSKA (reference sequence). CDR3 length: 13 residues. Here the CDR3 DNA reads TGCAGTGCTAGAGAAACTCCTTATTATGGCTACACCTTC. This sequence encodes CSARETPYYGYTF.

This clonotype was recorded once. Here the CDR3 reads CASSLPWGFANTGELFF. CDR3 DNA: TGTGCCAGTAGTCTCCCTTGGGGTTTCGCGAACACCGGGGAGCTGTTTTTT. The V gene is TRBV19, the J gene TRBJ2-2; D is unclear. Germline V gives CDR1 LNHDA, CDR2 SQIVND (reference sequence). Trimming pared 5 bases from V and 0 bases from J, leaving 16 bases between. The CDR3 is made up of 17 amino acids.

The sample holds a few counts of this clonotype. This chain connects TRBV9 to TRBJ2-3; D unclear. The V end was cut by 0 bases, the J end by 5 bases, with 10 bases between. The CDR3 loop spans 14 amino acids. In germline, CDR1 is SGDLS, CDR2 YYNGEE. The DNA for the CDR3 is TGTGCCAGCAGCGTAGGACTCAGTGTAGATACGCAGTATTTT. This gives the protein CASSVGLSVDTQYF.

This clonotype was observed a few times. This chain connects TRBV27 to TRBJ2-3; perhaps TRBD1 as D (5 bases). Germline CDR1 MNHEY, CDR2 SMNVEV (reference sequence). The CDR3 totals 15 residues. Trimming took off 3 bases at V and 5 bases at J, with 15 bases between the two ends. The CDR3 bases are TGTGCCAGCAGTTTGAACGCAGGGTGGAAAGATACGCAGTATTTT. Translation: CASSLNAGWKDTQYF.

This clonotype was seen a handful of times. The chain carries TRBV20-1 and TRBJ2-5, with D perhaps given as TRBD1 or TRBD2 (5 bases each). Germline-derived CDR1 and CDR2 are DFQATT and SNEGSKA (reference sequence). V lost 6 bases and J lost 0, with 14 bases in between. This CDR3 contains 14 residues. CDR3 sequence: CSAENRDHQETQYF. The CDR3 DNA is TGCAGTGCGGAAAACCGGGACCACCAAGAGACCCAGTACTTC.

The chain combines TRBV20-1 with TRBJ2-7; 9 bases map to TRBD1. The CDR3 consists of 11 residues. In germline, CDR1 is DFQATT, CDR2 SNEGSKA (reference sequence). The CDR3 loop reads CSGTGIYEQYF. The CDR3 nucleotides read TGCAGCGGGACAGGGATCTACGAGCAGTACTTC.

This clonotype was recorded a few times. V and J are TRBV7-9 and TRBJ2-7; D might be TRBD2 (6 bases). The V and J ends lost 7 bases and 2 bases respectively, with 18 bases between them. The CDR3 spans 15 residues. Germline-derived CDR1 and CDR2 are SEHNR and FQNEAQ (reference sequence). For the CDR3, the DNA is TGTGCCAGCACCGCTTCCCCGCGGGGCCCCTACGAGCAGTACTTC. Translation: CASTASPRGPYEQYF. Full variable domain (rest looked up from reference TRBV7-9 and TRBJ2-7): DTGVSQNPRHKITKRGQNVTFRCDPISEHNRLYWYRQTLGQGPEFLTYFQNEAQLEKSRLLSDRFSAERPKGSFSTLEIQRTEQGDSAMYLCASTASPRGPYEQYFGPGTRLTVT.